The 5 T cell receptor beta chains listed next were all sequenced from one sample in a study of CD8+ T cells in alopecia areata. Reverse transcription of extracted RNA yielded cDNA, which provided the sequencing template. Profiling relied on immunoSEQ multiplex PCR, and the TCRdb table lists in-frame clones only, not all of them. The table has roughly 150,000 clones, 58% seen once; the top ten hold around 6.6%. The specimen comprised CD4+ T cells sorted from blood, sampled at week 0. The receptors originated from a human donor with alopecia areata.

This chain links TRBV30 with TRBJ2-7; D uncertain. CDR3 size: 13 residues. Germline CDR1 GTSNPN, CDR2 SVGIG (reference sequence). The germline V and J ends were trimmed by 2 bases and 7 bases, with 15 bases remaining between them. CDR3 DNA: TGTGCCTGGAGTCCCGGCCTGATCGGGGAGCAGTACTTC. It encodes CAWSPGLIGEQYF.

The chain recombines TRBV27 with TRBJ1-5; possible D gene TRBD1, 6 bases. Deletions cut 8 bases from V and 0 bases from J, with 14 bases between. The CDR3 covers 15 residues. Germline V gene lookup returns CDR1 MNHEY and CDR2 SMNVEV (reference sequence). The CDR3 sequence is CASGRDTYSNQPQHF. The CDR3 nucleotides are TGTGCCAGCGGGAGGGACACTTATAGCAATCAGCCCCAGCATTTT.

Only a few counts were recorded for this clone. This chain uses TRBV27 with TRBJ1-6; D is undetermined. CDR3 length: 15 residues. CDR1 MNHEY and CDR2 SMNVEV come from the germline V gene (reference sequence). Deletions cut 0 bases from V and 10 bases from J, with 13 bases between. CDR3 in amino acids: CASSLSPDPDSPLHF. As DNA, the CDR3 is TGTGCCAGCAGTTTATCCCCCGATCCGGACTCACCCCTCCACTTT.

The chain is built from TRBV7-2 and TRBJ2-3; 7 nucleotides match TRBD2. This CDR3 spans 14 amino acids. V shed 5 bases, J shed 2 bases, and the junction held 4 bases outside the gene matches. Germline V CDR1 and CDR2: SGHTA, FQGNSA. CDR3 amino acids: CASSPGLDTDTQYF. The CDR3 DNA reads as TGTGCCAGCAGCCCTGGACTAGACACAGATACGCAGTATTTT.

This clone has more than one count but fewer than ten. V is TRBV29-1 and J is TRBJ1-1; the match to TRBD1 covers 7 bases. CDR3 size: 15 residues. Germline lookup yields CDR1 SQVTM and CDR2 ANQGSEA. With 3 bases clipped from V and 0 bases from J, the junction kept 7 bases outside the gene matches. This CDR3 is CSVERGLSMNTEAFF. The CDR3 DNA reads as TGCAGCGTTGAGAGGGGGCTCTCAATGAACACTGAAGCTTTCTTT. The full variable domain, completed using reference TRBV29-1 and TRBJ1-1, is SAVISQKPSRDICQRGTSLTIQCQVDSQVTMMFWYRQQPGQSLTLIATANQGSEATYESGFVIDKFPISRPNLTFSTLTVSNMSPEDSSIYLCSVERGLSMNTEAFFGQGTRLTVV.